This T cell receptor (beta chain) was captured by sequencing in a study of T cells after yellow fever vaccination. Findings and limits, study-wide: The CD4 compartment and the CD8 compartment contained a small share of clonotypes in common. The secondary T-cell response peaked on day 5, not day 15, but was weaker.

TCRdb re-derived calls from the 5' RACE reads in MiXCR, one entry per CDR3 protein. The sample carries 75,000 to 100,000 distinct CDR3 sequences, about 8.4% recorded once. With respect to this clonotype: A much larger clonotype is one base distant, so this may be a read error.

From germline, CDR1 is SGHVS and CDR2 FNYEAQ. The CDR3 is 12 residues long. J is TRBJ2-5 and V is TRBV7-6; no reliable D call. The input for sequencing was CD8+ T cells not binding an NS4B(214-222) dextramer, sorted from PBMCs, taken roughly 14 days after the first yellow fever vaccination. The clonotype comes from a man in his late teens or twenties who received the YFV17D yellow fever vaccine. This chain's CDR3 is CASSQVQETKYF. CDR3 sequence (DNA): TGTGCCAGCAGCCAAGTTCAAGAGACCAAGTACTTC.